One and the same sample provided the 29 T cell receptor beta chains below, sequenced in a study of T cell changes during pregnancy in multiple sclerosis. TCRdb's copy holds only in-frame clones and misses some; the assay was immunoSEQ multiplex PCR. The sample holds 12,000 or so clones, 75% to 90% seen once. Sample: CD8+ T cells from peripheral blood mononuclear cells, taken after pregnancy. The receptor set was obtained from a female donor in good health, enrolled as a control in a pregnancy study.

This sequence joins TRBV7-8 and TRBJ1-5; 7 bases match TRBD1. There are 17 residues in the CDR3. Germline lookup yields CDR1 SGHVS and CDR2 FQNEAQ. After removal of 5 bases from V and 0 bases from J, the junction contained 10 bases not matched to a gene. CDR3 sequence reads: CASSRLGQDLSNQPQHF. For the CDR3, the DNA is TGTGCCAGCAGCAGACTCGGACAGGACCTTAGCAATCAGCCCCAGCATTTT.

The chain has TRBV6-4 and TRBJ2-3; 14 bases are shared with TRBD2. V gave up 3 bases and J gave up 4 bases; unmatched junction bases: 6. The CDR3 runs to 17 residues. The V gene's germline CDR1 is MRHNA and CDR2 SNTAGT. CDR3 loop: CASSEGTSGSGADTQYF. The CDR3 nucleotides are TGTGCCAGCAGTGAGGGGACTAGCGGGAGTGGCGCAGATACGCAGTATTTT.

The chain is built from TRBV6-4 and TRBJ2-3; tentatively, D is TRBD2 (7 bases). The V gene lost 2 bases and the J gene lost 3 bases, with 12 bases spanning the gap. The CDR3 is made up of 15 amino acids. Looked up from germline, CDR1 is MRHNA and CDR2 is SNTAGT. CDR3 protein: CASSDVGGGTDTQYF. The DNA of the CDR3 is TGTGCCAGCAGTGACGTAGGGGGGGGGACAGATACGCAGTATTTT.

The chain carries TRBV19 and TRBJ2-1; D might be TRBD2 (7 bases). The CDR3 is made up of 15 amino acids. Trimming removed 5 bases from V and 4 bases from J, with 15 bases in between. Germline loops: CDR1 LNHDA, CDR2 SQIVND (reference sequence). For the CDR3, the DNA is TGTGCCAGTAGTCCACCACAGGGAGGGTACAATGAGCAGTTCTTC. It specifies CASSPPQGGYNEQFF.

The chain combines TRBV9 with TRBJ2-5; D unresolved. Deletions cut 0 bases from V and 1 base from J, with 7 bases between. In germline, CDR1 is SGDLS, CDR2 YYNGEE. The CDR3 consists of 14 residues. The CDR3 DNA reads as TGTGCCAGCAGCGTAGACTCTACCCAAGAGACCCAGTACTTC. Translating it yields CASSVDSTQETQYF.

The chain has TRBV19 and TRBJ2-1; 8 bases are shared with TRBD2. The ends lost 6 bases at V and 2 bases at J; junction bases unmatched: 3. The CDR3 is 14 amino acids. Germline V gives CDR1 LNHDA, CDR2 SQIVND (reference sequence). The DNA for the CDR3 is TGTGCCAGTAGCGGGAGGGCCGCCTACAATGAGCAGTTCTTC. Protein sequence: CASSGRAAYNEQFF.

The V and J genes are TRBV28 and TRBJ2-5, with TRBD1 identical over 9 bases. This CDR3 has 15 amino acids. CDR1 is MDHEN, CDR2 SYDVKM, per germline. J lost 5 bases, V lost 4 bases, and 8 bases had no gene match. DNA of the CDR3: TGTGCCAGCAGTTCTGGGGACAGGGCCTTCGAGACCCAGTACTTC. Translating it yields CASSSGDRAFETQYF.

This clone occurred many times. This chain connects TRBV4-2 to TRBJ2-7; D perhaps matches TRBD2 (5 bases). V was shortened by 0 bases and J by 2 bases, with 11 bases between the two germline ends. Germline V gene lookup returns CDR1 LGHNA and CDR2 YNFKEQ. The CDR3 consists of 15 residues. CDR3 DNA sequence: TGTGCCAGCAGCCAAGATCCAAGCGGTCCCTACGAGCAGTACTTC. Its translation: CASSQDPSGPYEQYF.

The V and J genes are TRBV6-6 and TRBJ1-2; D call uncertain. V lost 7 bases and J lost 3, with 12 bases in between. The germline gives CDR1 MNHNY, CDR2 SVGAGI (reference sequence). The CDR3 loop spans 13 amino acids. CDR3 nucleotides: TGTGCCAGCACCTCAGTGGGCCACTATGGCTACACCTTC. Amino acid sequence: CASTSVGHYGYTF.

V gene TRBV19 combines with J gene TRBJ1-1, with 7 bases aligning to TRBD1. V was clipped by 4 bases and J by 0 bases; unmatched bases: 5. CDR1 LNHDA and CDR2 SQIVND come from the germline V gene (reference sequence). There are 15 residues in the CDR3. The CDR3 nucleotides are TGTGCCAGTAGTACTTCAACAGGGGTGAACACTGAAGCTTTCTTT. This encodes CASSTSTGVNTEAFF.

V usage is TRBV20-1 and J usage is TRBJ1-2; D unresolved. The V gene lost 6 bases and the J gene lost 10 bases, with 9 bases spanning the gap. Germline V gene sequence: CDR1 DFQATT, CDR2 SNEGSKA (reference sequence). The CDR3 covers 9 residues. The CDR3 coding sequence is TGCAGTGCACCCCCAGTCTACACCTTC. Translating it yields CSAPPVYTF.

The rearrangement joins TRBV6-6 to TRBJ1-6; D ambiguous. Germline V CDR1 and CDR2: MNHNY, SVGAGI (reference sequence). This CDR3 contains 13 residues. The V gene lost 2 bases and the J gene lost 9 bases, with 8 bases spanning the gap. The CDR3 DNA reads TGTGCCAGCAGTTACGAGGGTCTTTCACCCCTCCACTTT. It yields the protein CASSYEGLSPLHF.

V is TRBV4-1 and J is TRBJ2-3; 10 positions agree with TRBD2. The trim removed 1 base at V and 7 bases at J, leaving 8 bases unmatched. This CDR3 comprises 16 residues. Germline lookup yields CDR1 MGHRA and CDR2 YSYEKL. CDR3 sequence reads: CASSQVISAGGNTQYF. The DNA for the CDR3 is TGCGCCAGCAGCCAAGTAATCTCAGCGGGGGGGAATACGCAGTATTTT.

The rearrangement joins TRBV5-1 to TRBJ2-7, with 15 bases lining up with TRBD2. Germline V gene lookup returns CDR1 SGHRS and CDR2 YFSETQ. The CDR3 consists of 17 residues. With 3 bases clipped from V and 2 bases from J, the junction kept 6 bases outside the gene matches. The CDR3 reads CASSWGLAGGPTYEQYF. The CDR3 region has the DNA TGCGCCAGCAGCTGGGGACTAGCGGGGGGTCCCACCTACGAGCAGTACTTC.

The chain combines TRBV4-1 with TRBJ2-4; TRBD2 matches 9 bases. The germline V gene has CDR1 MGHRA and CDR2 YSYEKL. After removal of 1 base from V and 3 bases from J, the junction contained 7 bases not matched to a gene. The CDR3 is 17 residues long. The CDR3 region has the DNA TGCGCCAGCAGCCAAGGACCGACTAGCGGTTACAAAAACATTCAGTACTTC. This sequence encodes CASSQGPTSGYKNIQYF.

The count of this clone is one. This chain uses TRBV7-8 with TRBJ2-1, with D possibly being TRBD2 (6 bases). The CDR3 has 15 amino acids. Germline CDR1 is SGHVS and CDR2 is FQNEAQ. V lost 1 base and J 0 bases, leaving 7 bases between the germline ends. In nucleotides, the CDR3 is TGTGCCAGCAGCTTAGTGGAGGGCTCCTACAATGAGCAGTTCTTC. Its translation: CASSLVEGSYNEQFF.

CDR3 sequence: CASSLTSGGPDTQYF. The CDR3 DNA is TGCGCCAGCAGCTTGACTAGCGGGGGACCCGATACGCAGTATTTT. V and J are TRBV5-1 and TRBJ2-3, with TRBD2 matching over 11 bases. The CDR3 spans 15 residues. Per the germline V gene, CDR1 is SGHRS and CDR2 is YFSETQ. The ends lost 1 base at V and 6 bases at J; junction bases unmatched: 4.

The J gene is TRBJ2-3, the V gene TRBV18, with 13 bases aligning to TRBD2. This CDR3 has 18 residues. CDR1 is KGHSH, CDR2 LQKENI, per germline. Trimming cost V 0 bases and J 3 bases; bases outside gene matches: 6. In DNA, the CDR3 is TGTGCCAGCTCACCACCCGATACTAGCGGGGGGGAAACAGATACGCAGTATTTT. Translated, it gives CASSPPDTSGGETDTQYF.

This chain uses TRBV30 with TRBJ1-1; 10 nucleotides match TRBD1. CDR1 and CDR2 (germline): GTSNPN, SVGIG (reference sequence). The length of the CDR3 is 11 residues. Trimming cost V 5 bases and J 10 bases; bases outside gene matches: 4. CDR3 amino acids: CAWGTGERAFF. DNA of the CDR3: TGTGCCTGGGGGACAGGGGAAAGAGCTTTCTTT.

The chain combines TRBV28 with TRBJ2-1; 7 bases agree with TRBD2. J gave up 1 base and V 6 bases, and 3 bases lay outside the gene matches. This CDR3 has 14 residues. Germline values: CDR1 MDHEN, CDR2 SYDVKM. CDR3 loop: CASSLGGSYNEQFF. CDR3 nucleotide sequence: TGTGCCAGCAGCCTGGGGGGGTCCTACAATGAGCAGTTCTTC.

The CDR3 loop is CASSPFIGELAYEQYF. The CDR3 DNA is TGTGCCAGCAGCCCCTTCATTGGAGAGTTGGCCTACGAGCAGTACTTC. V gene TRBV7-6 combines with J gene TRBJ2-7, with D hard to call. CDR1 and CDR2 from the germline V gene are SGHVS and FNYEAQ. V was trimmed by 5 bases and J by 2 bases, leaving 19 bases between them. The CDR3 covers 16 residues.

This clone has a single count. The V and J genes are TRBV11-2 and TRBJ2-7; TRBD1 is a possible D gene (6 bases). This CDR3 region has 17 residues. V lost 7 bases to trimming and J lost 3 bases, with 25 bases between them. The germline V gene encodes CDR1 SGHAT and CDR2 FQNNGV. The chain's CDR3 is CASTNILGHRVYYEQYF. CDR3 DNA: TGTGCCAGCACCAACATTTTGGGACATAGGGTCTACTACGAGCAGTACTTC.

The V call is TRBV28, the J call TRBJ2-5; 9 nucleotides match TRBD1. Germline CDR1 MDHEN, CDR2 SYDVKM. CDR3 length: 19 residues. J gave up 5 bases and V 4 bases, and 20 bases lay outside the gene matches. The CDR3 sequence: CASSYPAGQGRRGRETQYF. DNA for the CDR3: TGTGCCAGCAGTTACCCAGCAGGACAGGGGAGAAGGGGTCGGGAGACCCAGTACTTC.

This rearrangement joins TRBV4-3 to TRBJ2-3; possible D gene TRBD1, 5 bases. V gave up 0 bases and J gave up 4 bases, with 11 bases separating them. The CDR3 loop spans 15 amino acids. Germline CDR1 and CDR2: LGHNA and YSLEER. The CDR3 coding sequence is TGCGCCAGCAGCCAAGAGAGCGACAGCTCAGATACGCAGTATTTT. This sequence encodes CASSQESDSSDTQYF.

The genes are TRBV5-1 and TRBJ2-5, with D hard to call. The CDR3 is 13 amino acids. In germline, CDR1 is SGHRS, CDR2 YFSETQ. V was trimmed by 4 bases and J by 0 bases, leaving 7 bases between them. The CDR3 loop reads CASSLEYQETQYF. In DNA form, the CDR3 reads TGCGCCAGCAGCCTAGAATACCAAGAGACCCAGTACTTC. The full variable domain, rest sourced from reference TRBV5-1 and TRBJ2-5, is KAGVTQTPRYLIKTRGQQVTLSCSPISGHRSVSWYQQTPGQGLQFLFEYFSETQRNKGNFPGRFSGRQFSNSRSEMNVSTLELGDSALYLCASSLEYQETQYFGPGTRLLVL.

This chain joins TRBV28 and TRBJ2-3, with 13 bases matching TRBD2. Germline CDR1 is MDHEN and CDR2 is SYDVKM. V shed 8 bases and J 2 bases; nucleotides not matched to a gene: 7. This CDR3 is built from 16 residues. The CDR3 sequence: CASRGLAGHFTDTQYF. The CDR3 coding sequence is TGTGCCAGCCGGGGACTAGCGGGACATTTCACAGATACGCAGTATTTT.

This chain joins TRBV4-2 and TRBJ2-5; 12 bases align to TRBD2. V lost 3 bases and J lost 4; bases outside the gene matches: 6. CDR3 size: 16 residues. Germline lookup yields CDR1 LGHNA and CDR2 YNFKEQ. CDR3 region: CASSHRTSGDLETQYF. DNA for the CDR3: TGTGCCAGCAGCCACCGGACTAGCGGGGACTTAGAGACCCAGTACTTC.

The rearrangement links TRBV18 to TRBJ1-6; 9 bases fit TRBD1. The CDR3 sequence is 15 residues long. The junction had 1 base not matched to a gene; V was cut back by 0 bases and J by 7 bases. Germline loops: CDR1 KGHSH, CDR2 LQKENI. CDR3 in DNA: TGTGCCAGCTCACCACCTACAGGGGGCAATTCACCCCTCCACTTT. Protein: CASSPPTGGNSPLHF. Supplemented by reference TRBV18 and TRBJ1-6, the full variable domain reads NAGVMQNPRHLVRRRGQEARLRCSPMKGHSHVYWYRQLPEEGLKFMVYLQKENIIDESGMPKERFSAEFPKEGPSILRIQQVVRGDSAAYFCASSPPTGGNSPLHFGNGTRLTVT.

The rearrangement uses TRBV5-6 and TRBJ2-1, with D possibly matching TRBD2 (6 bases). The CDR3 is made up of 16 amino acids. V was cut by 4 bases and J by 0 bases, with 14 bases left in between. The germline V gene encodes CDR1 SGHDT and CDR2 YYEEEE. The CDR3 DNA follows: TGTGCCAGCAGCCCGGACGGGGGTCGCTCCTACAATGAGCAGTTCTTC. Protein sequence: CASSPDGGRSYNEQFF.